Listed below are T cell receptor beta chains from one sample, sequenced in a study of regulatory T cells in long-lasting Graves disease. TCRdb re-called the multiplex PCR reads with MiXCR, one entry per CDR3 protein. The data show around 320,000 distinct CDR3 sequences, with roughly a sixth seen just once and 25% to 30% held by the top ten. This same sample was also part of a study on T cells in Graves' hyperthyroidism and ophthalmopathy.

Here the sequenced sample was peripheral blood mononuclear cells (PBMCs), taken at new diagnosis, from a patient treated with antithyroid drugs. Receptors originate from a man aged 40-50 years with Graves disease. The CDR3 runs from the conserved cysteine through the conserved F or W. The D gene is left open where the match is weak. Not every row has a clone size; where given, it reads once, few, many or a size class.

CAWSVLRNEQFF	TGTGCCTGGAGTGTACTGAGAAATGAGCAGTTCTTC	TRBJ2-1	NA	many	TRBV30
CASSRDRGRRSNGELFF	TGTGCCAGCAGCCGGGACAGGGGGCGCCGTTCTAACGGGGAGCTGTTTTTT	TRBJ2-2	TRBD1	few	TRBV7-3
CASSVGSGEPLETQYF	TGTGCCAGCAGCGTAGGCAGCGGGGAACCTCTAGAGACCCAGTACTTC	TRBJ2-5	TRBD2	few	TRBV9
CASIKTGIDTEAFF	TGTGCCAGTATAAAGACAGGGATTGACACTGAAGCTTTCTTT	TRBJ1-1	TRBD1	many	TRBV18
CASSLVRRYNEQFF	TGTGCCAGCAGCTTGGTGCGCAGATACAATGAGCAGTTCTTC	TRBJ2-1	NA	NA	TRBV5-8
CASRPGQGAYEQYF	TGTGCCAGCAGGCCTGGACAGGGTGCCTACGAGCAGTACTTC	TRBJ2-7	TRBD1	many	TRBV6-1
CASSRTSGSPDTQYF	TGTGCCAGCAGCCGTACTAGCGGGAGCCCAGATACGCAGTATTTT	TRBJ2-3	TRBD2	NA	TRBV11-2
CASSPRQTRSGANVLTF	TGTGCCAGCAGCCCCCGACAAACCCGCTCTGGGGCCAACGTCCTGACTTTC	TRBJ2-6	NA	NA	TRBV3-1
CASSSWTGGASSYNEQFF	TGTGCCAGCAGCTCGTGGACAGGGGGCGCTAGCTCCTACAATGAGCAGTTCTTC	TRBJ2-1	TRBD1	few	TRBV5-8
CASSPDKPSSYNEQFF	TGTGCCAGCAGTCCCGATAAACCGAGCTCCTACAATGAGCAGTTCTTC	TRBJ2-1	NA	many	TRBV28
CASRGTGPKTEAFF	TGTGCCAGCAGGGGGACAGGGCCGAAGACTGAAGCTTTCTTT	TRBJ1-1	TRBD1	NA	TRBV28
CASRVGTRYGYTF	TGCGCCAGCCGCGTAGGGACCCGTTATGGCTACACCTTC	TRBJ1-2	NA	few	TRBV10-2
CASSQRREDTQYF	TGCGCCAGCAGCCAAAGGAGGGAAGATACGCAGTATTTT	TRBJ2-3	NA	many	TRBV4-1
CAISEETAGSYNEQFF	TGTGCCATCAGTGAGGAGACAGCTGGATCCTACAATGAGCAGTTCTTC	TRBJ2-1	NA	many	TRBV10-3
CASSYNWGETQYF	TGTGCCAGCAGTTACAATTGGGGGGAGACCCAGTACTTC	TRBJ2-5	NA	many	TRBV6-5
CASSEENLFSSTDTQYF	TGTGCCAGCAGTGAGGAAAACTTATTCTCTAGCACAGATACGCAGTATTTT	TRBJ2-3	NA	many	TRBV27
CASSSRSPTPYGYTF	TGTGCCAGCAGTTCCAGGAGCCCTACTCCGTATGGCTACACCTTC	TRBJ1-2	NA	many	TRBV27
CASSPPGPINEQFF	TGTGCCAGCAGCCCTCCGGGACCGATCAATGAGCAGTTCTTC	TRBJ2-1	NA	NA	TRBV4-2
CASSSTGGGTEAFF	TGTGCCAGCAGCTCTACTGGGGGGGGGACTGAAGCTTTCTTT	TRBJ1-1	NA	many	TRBV9
CASSLDGTANTEAFF	TGCGCCAGCAGCTTGGATGGAACCGCGAACACTGAAGCTTTCTTT	TRBJ1-1	NA	many	TRBV5-1
CASSRDPYEQYF	TGTGCCAGCTCCAGGGACCCCTACGAGCAGTACTTC	TRBJ2-7	NA	many	TRBV18
CASSPGGPGNTIYF	TGTGCCAGCAGCCCTGGCGGGCCTGGAAACACCATATATTTT	TRBJ1-3	NA	NA	TRBV7-2
CASSLYGQGTNTEAFF	TGTGCCAGCAGTTTATACGGGCAGGGCACGAACACTGAAGCTTTCTTT	TRBJ1-1	NA	many	TRBV28
CASSYDLQQYF	TGTGCCAGCAGTTATGATCTCCAGCAGTACTTC	TRBJ2-7	NA	NA	TRBV6-9
CASSPLTSPGTDTQYF	TGTGCCAGCAGTCCCTTGACCAGCCCAGGCACAGATACGCAGTATTTT	TRBJ2-3	NA	many	TRBV28
CASSRTAREKLFF	TGTGCCAGCAGTCGGACGGCGAGGGAAAAACTGTTTTTT	TRBJ1-4	NA	NA	TRBV7-9
CASTATSRELFF	TGTGCCAGCACAGCAACATCGAGGGAGCTGTTTTTT	TRBJ2-2	NA	many	TRBV2
CASSLRRTANYGYTF	TGTGCCAGCAGCTTACGCCGAACAGCTAACTATGGCTACACCTTC	TRBJ1-2	NA	NA	TRBV7-8
CASSVRGLPYEQYF	TGTGCCAGCAGCGTGAGGGGGCTTCCCTACGAGCAGTACTTC	TRBJ2-7	TRBD1	NA	TRBV9
CATSDSGKSSYNEQFF	TGTGCCACCAGTGATTCGGGGAAGAGCTCCTACAATGAGCAGTTCTTC	TRBJ2-1	NA	many	TRBV24-1
CASGRRGPPPEAFF	TGTGCCAGCGGACGACGGGGCCCCCCGCCTGAAGCTTTCTTT	TRBJ1-1	NA	NA	TRBV27
CASSSGGPLKETQYF	TGTGCCAGCAGCTCGGGGGGGCCTCTAAAGGAGACCCAGTACTTC	TRBJ2-5	TRBD2	NA	TRBV7-9
CASSPTGGYQPQHF	TGTGCCAGCAGCCCAACGGGTGGTTATCAGCCCCAGCATTTT	TRBJ1-5	NA	many	TRBV6-1
CASSAPPGGGGLTGGTQYF	TGTGCCAGCAGCGCTCCCCCAGGGGGCGGGGGGTTGACAGGCGGTACGCAGTATTTT	TRBJ2-3	NA	few	TRBV5-4
CASSSQAGGEETQYF	TGTGCCAGCAGTTCCCAGGCGGGGGGGGAAGAGACCCAGTACTTC	TRBJ2-5	TRBD2	NA	TRBV28
CASSADREMNIQYF	TGTGCCAGCAGCGCCGACAGGGAAATGAACATTCAGTACTTC	TRBJ2-4	TRBD1	NA	TRBV2
CASSRTRYSYEQYF	TGTGCCAGCAGCCGGACCAGGTACTCCTACGAGCAGTACTTC	TRBJ2-7	NA	many	TRBV7-9
CASRPYGALPNLGLFF	TGTGCCAGCAGACCCTATGGGGCACTACCCAACCTAGGACTGTTCTTC	TRBJ2-1	NA	NA	TRBV11-2
CASSLARATDTQYF	TGTGCCAGCAGCTTAGCCCGGGCGACAGATACGCAGTATTTT	TRBJ2-3	NA	many	TRBV7-2
CASSQVSLTGLGNTIYF	TGTGCCAGCAGCCAAGTGAGCCTGACAGGGCTCGGGAACACCATATATTTT	TRBJ1-3	TRBD1	NA	TRBV3-1
CASSLGRDSNQPQHF	TGCGCCAGCAGCTTGGGACGGGATAGCAATCAGCCCCAGCATTTT	TRBJ1-5	NA	many	TRBV5-1
CASSLAPGQVEKLFF	TGTGCCAGCAGCTTAGCTCCGGGACAAGTGGAAAAACTGTTTTTT	TRBJ1-4	NA	NA	TRBV7-2